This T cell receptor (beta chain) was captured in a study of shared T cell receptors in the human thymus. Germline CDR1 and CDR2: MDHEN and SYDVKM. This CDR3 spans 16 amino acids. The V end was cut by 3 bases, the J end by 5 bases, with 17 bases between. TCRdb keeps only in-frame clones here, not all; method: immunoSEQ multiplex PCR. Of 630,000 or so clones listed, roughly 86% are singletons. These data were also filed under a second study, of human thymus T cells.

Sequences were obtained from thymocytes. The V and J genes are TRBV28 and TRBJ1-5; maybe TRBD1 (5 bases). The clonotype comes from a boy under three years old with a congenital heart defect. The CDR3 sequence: CASSLGPVGEDQPQHF. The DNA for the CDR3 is TGTGCCAGCAGTTTGGGGCCCGTAGGGGAGGATCAGCCCCAGCATTTT.